Listed below are T cell receptor beta chains from one sample, sequenced in a study of T cell responses to AZD1222 COVID-19 vaccine. Sequenced by immunoSEQ multiplex PCR; TCRdb stores in-frame clones only, minus some. The data hold about 150,000 clones, with 80% to 95% observed a single time. The starting material was peripheral blood, obtained 28 days after the second AZD1222 dose. Receptors originate from an adult who received the AZD1222 COVID-19 vaccine. The conserved cysteine and the conserved F or W are not part of the CDR3 here. The size of a clone is reported for some rows only, either as once, few or many, or as a class for expanded clones.

J gene: TRBJ1-1
V gene: TRBV2
clone size: -
CDR3 protein: ALQTGRKTEAF

J gene: TRBJ2-1
V gene: TRBV7-9
clone size: -
CDR3 protein: ASSFDNEQF

J gene: TRBJ2-7
V gene: TRBV27
clone size: -
CDR3 protein: ASSFGPSYEQY

J gene: TRBJ2-3
V gene: TRBV12-5
clone size: once
CDR3 protein: ASGPGTSTRGDTQY

J gene: TRBJ1-1
V gene: TRBV19
clone size: -
CDR3 protein: ASSNGRRNTEAF

J gene: TRBJ1-5
V gene: TRBV30
clone size: -
CDR3 protein: AWSVQGVRSNQPQH

J gene: TRBJ2-7
V gene: TRBV24-1
clone size: -
CDR3 protein: ATSTDSFYEQY

J gene: TRBJ1-2
V gene: TRBV6-1
clone size: -
CDR3 protein: ASSEHGGRLAGYT

J gene: TRBJ2-7
V gene: TRBV27
clone size: once
CDR3 protein: ASSLSTSGASYEQY

J gene: TRBJ2-2
V gene: TRBV5-4
clone size: -
CDR3 protein: ASTDRPSNTGELF

J gene: TRBJ2-3
V gene: TRBV7-9
clone size: -
CDR3 protein: ASSVGLAGGPTSTDTQY

J gene: TRBJ2-1
V gene: TRBV6-4
clone size: -
CDR3 protein: ASSDLGSGRINEQF

J gene: TRBJ2-2
V gene: TRBV18
clone size: -
CDR3 protein: ASSPIVAANTGELF

J gene: TRBJ2-7
V gene: TRBV5-4
clone size: few
CDR3 protein: ASSFATATDEQY

J gene: TRBJ1-6
V gene: TRBV19
clone size: -
CDR3 protein: ASQGSYNSPLH

J gene: TRBJ2-5
V gene: TRBV9
clone size: -
CDR3 protein: ASSPGTEETQY

J gene: TRBJ2-1
V gene: TRBV14
clone size: -
CDR3 protein: ASSHPKDRIKF

J gene: TRBJ1-1
V gene: TRBV7-9
clone size: once
CDR3 protein: ASSLQENTEAF

J gene: TRBJ1-1
V gene: TRBV3-1/TRBV3-2
clone size: few
CDR3 protein: ASSQGTSEAF

J gene: TRBJ2-7
V gene: TRBV27
clone size: -
CDR3 protein: ASGYYEQY

J gene: TRBJ2-2
V gene: TRBV5-8
clone size: -
CDR3 protein: ASSSTLLAGKNGELF

J gene: TRBJ1-1
V gene: TRBV5-5
clone size: -
CDR3 protein: ASSLIGVDNTEAF

J gene: TRBJ1-6
V gene: TRBV6-4
clone size: few
CDR3 protein: ASSPGQGNSPLH

J gene: TRBJ2-3
V gene: TRBV30
clone size: -
CDR3 protein: AWSVLAGVRNTQY

J gene: TRBJ1-4
V gene: TRBV14
clone size: -
CDR3 protein: ASSQDTGEKLF

J gene: TRBJ1-2
V gene: TRBV2
clone size: -
CDR3 protein: ASSEAPDNYGYT

J gene: TRBJ1-4
V gene: TRBV6-1
clone size: -
CDR3 protein: ASSERAGFNEKLF

J gene: TRBJ2-7
V gene: TRBV2
clone size: many
CDR3 protein: ASSPGQGTYEQY

J gene: TRBJ2-7
V gene: TRBV24-1
clone size: -
CDR3 protein: ATSDNRGLGFYEQY

J gene: TRBJ1-4
V gene: TRBV3-1/TRBV3-2
clone size: -
CDR3 protein: ASSQVIRGRHEKLF

J gene: TRBJ2-2
V gene: TRBV19
clone size: few
CDR3 protein: ASSLPTSPGELF

J gene: TRBJ2-7
V gene: TRBV27
clone size: -
CDR3 protein: ASSPLLAGQSYEQY

J gene: TRBJ1-1
V gene: TRBV24-1
clone size: -
CDR3 protein: ATSDTGSTEAF

J gene: TRBJ2-3
V gene: TRBV15
clone size: -
CDR3 protein: ATSRERSSTDTQY

J gene: TRBJ2-1
V gene: TRBV10-2
clone size: -
CDR3 protein: ASSVVGDRRNEQF

J gene: TRBJ1-1
V gene: TRBV28
clone size: once
CDR3 protein: ASSSSQGLNTEAF

J gene: TRBJ2-1
V gene: TRBV20-1
clone size: -
CDR3 protein: SARSTNEQF

J gene: TRBJ2-7
V gene: TRBV5-6
clone size: -
CDR3 protein: ASSLAGNSYEQY

J gene: TRBJ2-2
V gene: TRBV27
clone size: -
CDR3 protein: ASSFITPENTGELF

J gene: TRBJ1-4
V gene: TRBV7-9
clone size: -
CDR3 protein: ASTRGSNEKLF

J gene: TRBJ1-5
V gene: TRBV18
clone size: -
CDR3 protein: ASSPSNQPQH

J gene: TRBJ1-5
V gene: TRBV6-2/TRBV6-3
clone size: few
CDR3 protein: ASSYSIGQLSNQPQH

J gene: TRBJ1-6
V gene: TRBV19
clone size: -
CDR3 protein: ASSAADSPLH

J gene: TRBJ2-7
V gene: TRBV7-2
clone size: -
CDR3 protein: ASSSTDRRTYEQY

J gene: TRBJ2-2
V gene: TRBV6-5
clone size: -
CDR3 protein: ASSSQGGNTGELF

J gene: TRBJ2-3
V gene: TRBV10-3
clone size: once
CDR3 protein: AISESGTDTQY

J gene: TRBJ1-2
V gene: TRBV27
clone size: -
CDR3 protein: ASSLDGRGDYGYT

J gene: TRBJ1-4
V gene: TRBV6-5
clone size: -
CDR3 protein: ASSYLEEGLEKLF

J gene: TRBJ1-5
V gene: TRBV27
clone size: -
CDR3 protein: ASSDTPGQAPNQPQH

J gene: TRBJ2-7
V gene: TRBV6-5
clone size: -
CDR3 protein: ASSYSGGESSYEQY

J gene: TRBJ2-5
V gene: TRBV4-2
clone size: once
CDR3 protein: ASSQPQGQNQETQY

J gene: TRBJ1-1
V gene: TRBV7-8
clone size: -
CDR3 protein: ASSLVQGTTEAF

J gene: TRBJ1-4
V gene: TRBV7-9
clone size: -
CDR3 protein: ASSSLGQGPNEKLF

J gene: TRBJ2-1
V gene: TRBV5-1
clone size: -
CDR3 protein: ASSPLGEAYNEQF

J gene: TRBJ1-2
V gene: TRBV18
clone size: -
CDR3 protein: ASSPLGEPNYGYT

J gene: TRBJ2-7
V gene: TRBV15
clone size: -
CDR3 protein: ATSSIAGGPHEQY

J gene: TRBJ2-2
V gene: TRBV28
clone size: -
CDR3 protein: ASSRGRSNTGELF

J gene: TRBJ1-6
V gene: TRBV2
clone size: -
CDR3 protein: ASRATGNSPLH

J gene: TRBJ1-2
V gene: TRBV11-2
clone size: once
CDR3 protein: ASSPLGTGGYGYT